A selection of T cell receptor beta chains follows, all from one sample in a study of regulatory T cells in long-lasting Graves disease. One entry per CDR3 protein, called by TCRdb with MiXCR from the multiplex PCR reads. The table lists 440,000 or so distinct CDR3 sequences, roughly 15% of them singletons. This same sample was also taken into another study, of T cells in Graves' hyperthyroidism and ophthalmopathy.

This material consisted of peripheral blood mononuclear cells (PBMCs), taken at new diagnosis, from a patient treated with antithyroid drugs. These receptors were taken from a young woman with Graves disease. Both conserved end residues are part of each CDR3. D genes are given only for firm matches. Clone size appears in some rows only: once, few, many, or a class for an expanded clone.

CDR3 length: 14; D gene: TRBD2; V gene: TRBV20-1; J gene: TRBJ2-1; clone size: few; CDR3 DNA: TGCAGTGCCAAAGGCGGGAGGGCTCTCAATGAGCAGTTCTTC; CDR3 protein: CSAKGGRALNEQFF
CDR3 length: 18; D gene: .; V gene: TRBV15; J gene: TRBJ2-1; clone size: many; CDR3 DNA: TGTGCCACCAGCAGAGGAATAAGAGGACAGAGCTCCTACAATGAGCAGTTCTTC; CDR3 protein: CATSRGIRGQSSYNEQFF
CDR3 length: 15; D gene: TRBD1; V gene: TRBV12-3/TRBV12-4; J gene: TRBJ1-5; clone size: many; CDR3 DNA: TGTGCCTCCTCAAGTCGACAGGGGGTAGGTCAGCCCCAGCATTTT; CDR3 protein: CASSSRQGVGQPQHF
CDR3 length: 16; D gene: TRBD2; V gene: TRBV28; J gene: TRBJ2-3; clone size: many; CDR3 DNA: TGTGCCAGCAGTTTTGAAGCGGGAGATACCACAGATACGCAGTATTTT; CDR3 protein: CASSFEAGDTTDTQYF
CDR3 length: 14; D gene: TRBD2; V gene: TRBV6-1; J gene: TRBJ2-1; clone size: few; CDR3 DNA: TGTGCCAGCAAGCGGGAAGCGACCTACAATGAGCAGTTCTTC; CDR3 protein: CASKREATYNEQFF
CDR3 length: 15; D gene: TRBD2; V gene: TRBV19; J gene: TRBJ2-3; clone size: .; CDR3 DNA: TGTGCCAGTAGAGTCACGGGAGGGCGCACAGATACGCAGTATTTT; CDR3 protein: CASRVTGGRTDTQYF
CDR3 length: 13; D gene: .; V gene: TRBV12-3/TRBV12-4; J gene: TRBJ1-2; clone size: .; CDR3 DNA: TGTGCCAGCAGTTGGGGCCGGAGGGAGGGCTACACCTTC; CDR3 protein: CASSWGRREGYTF
CDR3 length: 15; D gene: .; V gene: TRBV20-1; J gene: TRBJ2-7; clone size: many; CDR3 DNA: TGCAGTGCTAGAGCCCCCGATAAGGGATGGAGCGAGCAGTACTTC; CDR3 protein: CSARAPDKGWSEQYF
CDR3 length: 15; D gene: .; V gene: TRBV6-2/TRBV6-3; J gene: TRBJ1-5; clone size: .; CDR3 DNA: TGTGCCAGCGGCCAGGTCCTAGAGGGCAATCAGCCCCAGCATTTT; CDR3 protein: CASGQVLEGNQPQHF
CDR3 length: 15; D gene: .; V gene: TRBV5-1; J gene: TRBJ1-2; clone size: many; CDR3 DNA: TGCGCCAGCAGCGTACAAATCTCGGGTTTCTATGGCTACACCTTC; CDR3 protein: CASSVQISGFYGYTF
CDR3 length: 16; D gene: .; V gene: TRBV12-3/TRBV12-4; J gene: TRBJ2-6; clone size: many; CDR3 DNA: TGTGCCAGCAGTTGGTTGGAAGGATCTGGGGCCAACGTCCTGACTTTC; CDR3 protein: CASSWLEGSGANVLTF
CDR3 length: 13; D gene: .; V gene: TRBV20-1; J gene: TRBJ2-5; clone size: many; CDR3 DNA: TGCAGTGCTAGATTGCAGCGAGTTGGGACCCAGTACTTC; CDR3 protein: CSARLQRVGTQYF
CDR3 length: 17; D gene: .; V gene: TRBV29-1; J gene: TRBJ2-3; clone size: many; CDR3 DNA: TGCAGCGTTGAAGACCCCGAAGGGGCGACTAGCACAGATACGCAGTATTTT; CDR3 protein: CSVEDPEGATSTDTQYF
CDR3 length: 15; D gene: TRBD1; V gene: TRBV15; J gene: TRBJ2-5; clone size: many; CDR3 DNA: TGTGCCACCAGCAGGGACAGGGAGTACCAAGAGACCCAGTACTTC; CDR3 protein: CATSRDREYQETQYF
CDR3 length: 15; D gene: TRBD2; V gene: TRBV6-1; J gene: TRBJ2-2; clone size: few; CDR3 DNA: TGTGCCAGCAGTCGAGCGGGAAGGAACACCGGGGAGCTGTTTTTT; CDR3 protein: CASSRAGRNTGELFF
CDR3 length: 15; D gene: .; V gene: TRBV5-1; J gene: TRBJ1-5; clone size: many; CDR3 DNA: TGCGCCAGCAGCCTTACGGGGAGGGGCAATCAGCCCCAGCATTTT; CDR3 protein: CASSLTGRGNQPQHF
CDR3 length: 15; D gene: TRBD1; V gene: TRBV27; J gene: TRBJ2-1; clone size: .; CDR3 DNA: TGTGCCAGCAGAAAGACAGGGGGGGTCTACAATGAGCAGTTCTTC; CDR3 protein: CASRKTGGVYNEQFF
CDR3 length: 19; D gene: .; V gene: TRBV20-1; J gene: TRBJ1-5; clone size: .; CDR3 DNA: TGCAGTGCTAGACTACCCCCTGGGATTAGTCGGATTAGCAATCAGCCCCAGCATTTT; CDR3 protein: CSARLPPGISRISNQPQHF
CDR3 length: 11; D gene: .; V gene: TRBV28; J gene: TRBJ2-7; clone size: many; CDR3 DNA: TGTGCCAGCGGACAGTTCTACGAGCAGTACTTC; CDR3 protein: CASGQFYEQYF
CDR3 length: 16; D gene: TRBD2; V gene: TRBV25-1; J gene: TRBJ2-2; clone size: many; CDR3 DNA: TGTGCCAGCAGTAGTTCACTAGCGGGAAACACCGGGGAGCTGTTTTTT; CDR3 protein: CASSSSLAGNTGELFF
CDR3 length: 14; D gene: .; V gene: TRBV2; J gene: TRBJ2-7; clone size: many; CDR3 DNA: TGTGCCAGCAGTGAACGAAGTTCCGACTACGAGCAGTACTTC; CDR3 protein: CASSERSSDYEQYF
CDR3 length: 15; D gene: TRBD2; V gene: TRBV3-1; J gene: TRBJ2-7; clone size: many; CDR3 DNA: TGTGCCAGCAGCCAAGGGACTAGCGTGGGCTACGAGCAGTACTTC; CDR3 protein: CASSQGTSVGYEQYF
CDR3 length: 15; D gene: .; V gene: TRBV20-1; J gene: TRBJ2-7; clone size: few; CDR3 DNA: TGCAGTGCCCCGAGGGGGGGACATAGCTCCTACGAGCAGTACTTC; CDR3 protein: CSAPRGGHSSYEQYF
CDR3 length: 17; D gene: TRBD2; V gene: TRBV7-8; J gene: TRBJ2-7; clone size: many; CDR3 DNA: TGTGCCAGCAGCTCCCAGCCGGGACTAGCGGTATTTTACGAGCAGTACTTC; CDR3 protein: CASSSQPGLAVFYEQYF
CDR3 length: 17; D gene: .; V gene: TRBV15; J gene: TRBJ2-7; clone size: few; CDR3 DNA: TGTGCCACCAGCAGAGATAGGTTCCCGGGGAGCTCCTACGAGCAGTACTTC; CDR3 protein: CATSRDRFPGSSYEQYF
CDR3 length: 17; D gene: TRBD1; V gene: TRBV6-1; J gene: TRBJ2-1; clone size: .; CDR3 DNA: TGTGCCAGCAGTGCACTTTCCGGGACAGTTTCCTACAATGAGCAGTTCTTC; CDR3 protein: CASSALSGTVSYNEQFF
CDR3 length: 14; D gene: .; V gene: TRBV7-2; J gene: TRBJ1-1; clone size: many; CDR3 DNA: TGTGCCAGCAGCCCCTCACGGGTACGCACTGAAGCTTTCTTT; CDR3 protein: CASSPSRVRTEAFF
CDR3 length: 14; D gene: .; V gene: TRBV24-1; J gene: TRBJ2-7; clone size: many; CDR3 DNA: TGTGCCACCAGTGATTTGTACCGAGGGGGCGAGCAGTACTTC; CDR3 protein: CATSDLYRGGEQYF
CDR3 length: 14; D gene: TRBD2; V gene: TRBV7-3; J gene: TRBJ2-1; clone size: many; CDR3 DNA: TGTGCCAGCAGCCCCCCCGGGGGGGCTGTTGAGCAGTTCTTC; CDR3 protein: CASSPPGGAVEQFF
CDR3 length: 13; D gene: .; V gene: TRBV24-1; J gene: TRBJ2-1; clone size: many; CDR3 DNA: TGTGCCACCAGGGACCGCTCCTACAATGAGCAGTTCTTC; CDR3 protein: CATRDRSYNEQFF
CDR3 length: 15; D gene: .; V gene: TRBV18; J gene: TRBJ1-2; clone size: many; CDR3 DNA: TGTGCCAGCTCACCACCGGGACGCCAGGGTACTGGCTACACCTTC; CDR3 protein: CASSPPGRQGTGYTF
CDR3 length: 14; D gene: TRBD2; V gene: TRBV2; J gene: TRBJ2-5; clone size: many; CDR3 DNA: TGTGCCAGCAGGGGGACTAGCGAGTTGGAGACCCAGTACTTC; CDR3 protein: CASRGTSELETQYF
CDR3 length: 15; D gene: .; V gene: TRBV2; J gene: TRBJ2-3; clone size: many; CDR3 DNA: TGTGCCAGCAGTGTTGCCCGTGCACACACAGATACGCAGTATTTT; CDR3 protein: CASSVARAHTDTQYF
CDR3 length: 17; D gene: .; V gene: TRBV25-1; J gene: TRBJ1-2; clone size: few; CDR3 DNA: TGTGCCAGCAGTGGACCGATACCGGGACGCATCTATGGCGGCTACACCTTC; CDR3 protein: CASSGPIPGRIYGGYTF
CDR3 length: 12; D gene: .; V gene: TRBV6-5; J gene: TRBJ1-2; clone size: few; CDR3 DNA: TGTGCCAGCAGTTACCGAGAAGATGGCTACACCTTC; CDR3 protein: CASSYREDGYTF
CDR3 length: 14; D gene: TRBD1; V gene: TRBV25-1; J gene: TRBJ2-7; clone size: few; CDR3 DNA: TGTGCCAGCAGTGAAACGGGACAGGGTGGCGAGCAGTACTTC; CDR3 protein: CASSETGQGGEQYF
CDR3 length: 13; D gene: .; V gene: TRBV7-2; J gene: TRBJ2-3; clone size: many; CDR3 DNA: TGTGCCAGCAGCTGGACAGTGACAGATACGCAGTATTTT; CDR3 protein: CASSWTVTDTQYF
CDR3 length: 11; D gene: .; V gene: TRBV6-1; J gene: TRBJ2-3; clone size: few; CDR3 DNA: TGTGCCAGCAGTCCCGATGGGGTCTTGGATTTT; CDR3 protein: CASSPDGVLDF
CDR3 length: 12; D gene: .; V gene: TRBV10-3; J gene: TRBJ2-7; clone size: many; CDR3 DNA: TGTGCCATCGGTGCAGCCACCTACGAGCAGTACTTC; CDR3 protein: CAIGAATYEQYF
CDR3 length: 12; D gene: .; V gene: TRBV20-1; J gene: TRBJ1-2; clone size: .; CDR3 DNA: TGCAGTGTGAGATGGGGGAGAGGTGGCTACACCTTC; CDR3 protein: CSVRWGRGGYTF
CDR3 length: 13; D gene: .; V gene: TRBV6-1; J gene: TRBJ1-5; clone size: few; CDR3 DNA: TGTGCCAGCAGCCTGACCCGATCGGGGCCCCAGCATTTT; CDR3 protein: CASSLTRSGPQHF
CDR3 length: 13; D gene: .; V gene: TRBV28; J gene: TRBJ2-7; clone size: many; CDR3 DNA: TGTGCCAGCAGTTTTTTGGACTCCTACGAGCAGTACTTC; CDR3 protein: CASSFLDSYEQYF
CDR3 length: 14; D gene: TRBD1; V gene: TRBV6-5; J gene: TRBJ1-5; clone size: .; CDR3 DNA: TGTGCCAGCAGTTTGACAGGGGTGGATCAGCCCCAGCATTTT; CDR3 protein: CASSLTGVDQPQHF
CDR3 length: 15; D gene: .; V gene: TRBV4-2; J gene: TRBJ1-1; clone size: many; CDR3 DNA: TGTGCCAGCAGCCAAGATTCAGACGGGAACACTGAAGCTTTCTTT; CDR3 protein: CASSQDSDGNTEAFF
CDR3 length: 14; D gene: .; V gene: TRBV6-1; J gene: TRBJ1-1; clone size: many; CDR3 DNA: TGTGCCAGCAGGGACGGCGCCTTGAACACTGAAGCTTTCTTT; CDR3 protein: CASRDGALNTEAFF
CDR3 length: 12; D gene: .; V gene: TRBV28; J gene: TRBJ2-5; clone size: few; CDR3 DNA: TGTGCCAGTTACAGGTGGCGCGAGACCCAGTACTTC; CDR3 protein: CASYRWRETQYF